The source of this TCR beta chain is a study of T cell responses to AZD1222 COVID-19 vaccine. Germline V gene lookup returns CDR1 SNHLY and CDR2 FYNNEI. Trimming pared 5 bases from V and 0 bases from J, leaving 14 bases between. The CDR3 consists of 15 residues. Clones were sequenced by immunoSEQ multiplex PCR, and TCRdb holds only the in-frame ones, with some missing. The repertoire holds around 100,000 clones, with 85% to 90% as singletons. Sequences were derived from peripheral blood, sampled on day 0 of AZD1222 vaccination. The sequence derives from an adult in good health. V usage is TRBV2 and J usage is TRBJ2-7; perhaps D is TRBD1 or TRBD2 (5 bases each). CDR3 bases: TGTGCCAGCAGTCGCGGGTCAGGGAGCTCCTACGAGCAGTACTTC. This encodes CASSRGSGSSYEQYF. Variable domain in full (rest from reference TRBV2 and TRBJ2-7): EPEVTQTPSHQVTQMGQEVILRCVPISNHLYFYWYRQILGQKVEFLVSFYNNEISEKSEIFDDQFSVERPDGSNFTLKIRSTKLEDSAMYFCASSRGSGSSYEQYFGPGTRLTVT.